The 23 T cell receptor beta chains in this list originate from one sample, sequenced in a study of T cells in Graves' hyperthyroidism and ophthalmopathy. TCR beta CDR3 regions were amplified from RNA transcripts. HTBI primers were employed in a first-round RT-PCR of the TCR CDR3. TCRdb processed the multiplex PCR reads anew with MiXCR; each CDR3 protein has one entry. The sample lists 600,000 or so distinct CDR3 sequences, around 14% occurring once. Material for sequencing was blood. The origin of the receptors is a woman between 18 and 29 years old with Graves' ophthalmopathy.

A note on this clonotype: A read error may be the cause here, since a much bigger clone is one base away. This is likely a read error, given that the CDR3 carries no conserved phenylalanine or tryptophan at its end. The V gene is TRBV2, the J gene TRBJ2-7, with TRBD1 as a possible D gene (5 bases). CDR3 length: 17 amino acids. Germline CDR1 is SNHLY and CDR2 is FYNNEI. Trimming cost V 5 bases and J 0 bases, with 20 bases left between them. In nucleotides, the CDR3 is TGTGCCAGCAGTTACTCGATAACAGGAGAGACCTCCTACGAGCAGTACCTC. As protein: CASSYSITGETSYEQYL.

This clonotype was found a few times. The V and J genes are TRBV19 and TRBJ2-1, with a tentative D call TRBD1 (6 bases). There are 15 residues in the CDR3. Germline V gene sequence: CDR1 LNHDA, CDR2 SQIVND (reference sequence). The V end lost 2 bases, the J end lost 4 bases, and 12 bases lay between the germline ends. The CDR3, as DNA: TGTGCCAGTAGTATATATACAGGGTGGTACAATGAGCAGTTCTTC. Its translation: CASSIYTGWYNEQFF.

This clonotype has a count of ten or more. The chain couples TRBV7-2 to TRBJ2-7, with TRBD1 as a possible D gene (5 bases). The germline gives CDR1 SGHTA, CDR2 FQGNSA. V shed 1 base and J shed 2 bases, with 12 bases lying between them. The CDR3 spans 15 residues. The CDR3: CASSLVGIQAYEQYF. As DNA, the CDR3 is TGTGCCAGCAGCTTAGTTGGGATACAGGCCTACGAGCAGTACTTC.

Concerning this clonotype itself: A much larger clone lies one base from this, so it may be a read error. This sequence joins TRBV12-3 or TRBV12-4 and TRBJ2-4, with TRBD2 matching 10 bases. The CDR3 extends over 19 amino acids. V was clipped by 5 bases and J by 0 bases; unmatched bases: 13. This CDR3 reads CASSPGGTSVTTAKNIQYF. In nucleotides, the CDR3 is TGTGCCAGCAGTCCGGGGGGGACTAGCGTTACTACAGCCAAAAACATTCAGTACTTC.

There are many counts of this clonotype. J is TRBJ2-7 and V is TRBV20-1, with 8 nucleotides matching TRBD2. The germline gives CDR1 DFQATT, CDR2 SNEGSKA (reference sequence). V dropped 3 bases and J dropped 6; count of bases not matched to a gene: 7. This CDR3 contains 13 residues. The CDR3 sequence is CSASTAGVGEQYF. The CDR3 DNA is TGCAGTGCTAGTACAGCGGGAGTGGGCGAGCAGTACTTC.

This clonotype has ten or more counts. This chain uses TRBV24-1 with TRBJ1-2; tentatively, D is TRBD1 (5 bases). CDR1 and CDR2 (germline): KGHDR, SFDVKD. CDR3 length: 13 amino acids. V shed 5 bases and J shed 5 bases, with 11 bases lying between them. CDR3 sequence: CATSGQGRYGYTF. CDR3 in DNA: TGTGCCACCAGTGGGCAGGGTCGTTATGGCTACACCTTC.

The sample holds many counts of this clonotype. Sequence at one end of the junction differs from germline and may be a read error. This chain joins TRBV27 and TRBJ2-7; 8 bases are a match to TRBD1. The CDR3 has 16 residues. Germline V gene sequence: CDR1 MNHEY, CDR2 SMNVEV (reference sequence). Here the CDR3 DNA reads TGTGCCAGCATTTCTTACGGGACAGGAATCTCCTACGAGCAATACTTC. This codes for CASISYGTGISYEQYF.

This clonotype came up many times. V gene TRBV12-3 or TRBV12-4 combines with J gene TRBJ1-2; TRBD1 might be the D (5 bases). With 2 bases removed from V and 5 bases from J, the gap between germline ends came to 15 bases. This CDR3 has 15 residues. In nucleotides, the CDR3 is TGTGCCAGCAGTTTACAGGGACGATACCCTTATGGCTACACCTTC. The encoded protein is CASSLQGRYPYGYTF.

This clonotype has a count of ten or more. V is TRBV3-1 and J is TRBJ2-5, with D perhaps matching TRBD1 or TRBD2 (5 bases each). Germline-derived CDR1 and CDR2 are LGHDT and YNNKEL (reference sequence). Trimming stripped 4 bases from V and 4 bases from J, with 16 bases between. This CDR3 is 15 amino acids long. CDR3 coding DNA: TGTGCCAGCAGCCTAAAGGGACGAAGGGGAGAGACCCAGTACTTC. The encoded protein is CASSLKGRRGETQYF.

This clonotype was seen many times. V usage is TRBV11-3 and J usage is TRBJ2-3; D possibly corresponds to TRBD1 (6 bases). Germline V CDR1 and CDR2: SGHNT, YENEEA. V lost 1 base and J 1 base, leaving 12 bases between the germline ends. This CDR3 is 16 amino acids long. The CDR3 protein is CASSLGTGLRTDTQYF. CDR3 DNA sequence: TGTGCCAGCAGCTTAGGTACAGGGCTACGCACAGATACGCAGTATTTT.

This clonotype was picked up a small number of times. This sequence joins TRBV11-2 and TRBJ1-6, with D possibly being TRBD1 (5 bases). V lost 4 bases to trimming and J lost 9 bases, with 25 bases between them. The CDR3 is made up of 18 amino acids. From germline, CDR1 is SGHAT and CDR2 FQNNGV. The CDR3 protein is CASSSRSGAASVGSPLHF. The CDR3 DNA reads as TGTGCCAGCAGCTCTCGAAGTGGGGCGGCGAGTGTGGGTTCACCCCTCCACTTT.

This clonotype was detected many times. The genes are TRBV11-2 and TRBJ2-2; D is possibly TRBD2 (5 bases). V shed 3 bases and J shed 4 bases, with 15 bases lying between them. The CDR3 spans 16 residues. The germline V gene encodes CDR1 SGHAT and CDR2 FQNNGV. The CDR3 coding sequence is TGTGCCAGCAGCTTCGAATTCTGGGAGAGCACCGGGGAGCTGTTTTTT. Amino acids: CASSFEFWESTGELFF.

There are many counts of this clonotype. The rearrangement uses TRBV7-2 and TRBJ1-2; 7 nucleotides match TRBD1. CDR3 length equals 13 residues. Trimming cost V 6 bases and J 7 bases; bases outside gene matches: 8. The germline gives CDR1 SGHTA, CDR2 FQGNSA. CDR3 loop: CASSSQGTGGYTF. CDR3 nucleotides: TGTGCCAGCAGTTCACAGGGGACGGGTGGCTACACCTTC.

The sample holds many counts of this clonotype. This rearrangement joins TRBV20-1 to TRBJ2-3; 7 nucleotides match TRBD2. Looked up from germline, CDR1 is DFQATT and CDR2 is SNEGSKA (reference sequence). Trimming removed 6 bases from V and 1 base from J; junction bases left unmatched: 10. This CDR3 is 15 amino acids long. The CDR3 is CSATLRGRGTDTQYF. DNA for the CDR3: TGCAGTGCCACCCTTCGCGGGAGAGGCACAGATACGCAGTATTTT.

This clonotype was counted between two and nine times. This chain connects TRBV4-1 to TRBJ2-7; 10 bases match TRBD1. The J segment lost 3 bases and the V segment lost 4 bases, leaving 9 bases of the junction unmatched. The germline gives CDR1 MGHRA, CDR2 YSYEKL. This CDR3 is built from 16 residues. CDR3 DNA sequence: TGCGCCAGCAGCCCCCAAACACGGACAGGGGGCTACGAGCAGTACTTC. It codes for CASSPQTRTGGYEQYF.

The table lists this clonotype with a few counts. The rearrangement joins TRBV27 to TRBJ2-7; D is tentatively TRBD1 or TRBD2 (5 bases each). Germline V CDR1 and CDR2: MNHEY, SMNVEV (reference sequence). The CDR3 spans 12 residues. V dropped 8 bases and J dropped 1 base, with 9 bases sitting between them. CDR3 loop: CASSGPSYEQYF. In nucleotides, the CDR3 is TGTGCCAGCTCGGGACCTTCCTACGAGCAGTACTTC.

This clonotype appeared many times. The genes are TRBV5-5 and TRBJ2-3; 13 bases are shared with TRBD2. The germline gives CDR1 SGHKS, CDR2 YYEKEE (reference sequence). V was pared by 4 bases and J by 3 bases, with 2 bases of the junction left unmatched. This CDR3 contains 15 residues. The CDR3 DNA reads TGTGCCAGCAGCCAGACTAGCGGGAGGACAGATACGCAGTATTTT. Its translation: CASSQTSGRTDTQYF.

This clonotype was detected ten times or more. This CDR3 is CASTTQREETQYF. CDR3 coding DNA: TGTGCCAGCACCACGCAGCGGGAAGAGACCCAGTACTTC. The chain has TRBV2 and TRBJ2-5, with D possibly TRBD2 on 6 matching bases. V was cut by 7 bases and J by 3 bases, with 12 bases left in between. The CDR3 runs 13 residues. Per the germline V gene, CDR1 is SNHLY and CDR2 is FYNNEI.

This clonotype occurred many times. J is TRBJ1-1 and V is TRBV27; the D gene is possibly TRBD1 (5 bases). Germline V gene data show CDR1 as MNHEY and CDR2 as SMNVEV (reference sequence). V lost 6 bases and J 1 base, leaving 30 bases between the germline ends. This CDR3 has 20 residues. Written as DNA, the CDR3 is TGTGCCAGCAGCCCACCCCTCAATCTAAGGGGCAATCTCCGGAACACTGAAGCTTTCTTT. It is translated as CASSPPLNLRGNLRNTEAFF.

This clonotype occurred many times. The chain's CDR3 is CASSSSGLAGGPYNEQFF. The CDR3, as DNA: TGTGCCAGCAGTTCCTCCGGACTAGCGGGAGGCCCCTACAATGAGCAGTTCTTC. The chain joins TRBV28 to TRBJ2-1, with 14 bases fitting TRBD2. The CDR3 runs to 18 residues. V dropped 4 bases and J dropped 2; count of bases not matched to a gene: 7. The germline V gene has CDR1 MDHEN and CDR2 SYDVKM.

This clonotype was detected a few times. The rearrangement uses TRBV9 and TRBJ1-1; D is perhaps TRBD1 (5 bases). The germline CDR1 and CDR2 sequences are SGDLS and YYNGEE. This CDR3 has 17 amino acids. V was pared by 4 bases and J by 0 bases, with 19 bases between. CDR3 amino acids: CASSPPGGGAMNTEAFF. The DNA for the CDR3 is TGTGCCAGCAGCCCCCCAGGAGGAGGGGCCATGAACACTGAAGCTTTCTTT.

As regards this clonotype: Possible read error: a much larger clone is one base away. V usage is TRBV11-3 and J usage is TRBJ2-2; 12 bases are shared with TRBD2. CDR3 size: 15 residues. From germline, CDR1 is SGHNT and CDR2 YENEEA. The CDR3 sequence is CAGSPRLAGAGELFF. The CDR3 DNA follows: TGTGCCGGCAGCCCCCGACTAGCGGGAGCCGGGGAGCTGTTTTTT.

This clonotype was recorded many times. The gene calls are TRBV27 and TRBJ2-3; possibly TRBD2 for D (5 bases). The CDR3 is made up of 14 amino acids. Germline loops: CDR1 MNHEY, CDR2 SMNVEV (reference sequence). Trimming shortened V by 8 bases and J by 4 bases, and 16 bases separated the two germline ends. The CDR3 loop reads CASGVLPGADTQYF. In nucleotides, the CDR3 is TGTGCCAGCGGCGTACTTCCCGGGGCAGATACGCAGTATTTT.